This TCR beta chain comes out of a study of blood T cells in healthy people across ages. A second 7 to 11 cycle PCR used barcoded and J-beta primers. A single record per CDR3 protein comes from TCRdb applying MiXCR to the 5' RACE reads. This table holds hundreds of thousands of distinct CDR3 sequences, roughly 25% found once. There were healthy Caucasian individuals from Russia, aged roughly 6 to 90, serving as donors. This clonotype was seen a handful of times. These same records also appear under a second study, on T cells of mothers and their children. This second study notes: Over 5 children and their three healthy Caucasian mothers were the donors.

Sequencing used blood. The receptor was isolated from a boy under 18 in good health.

Written as DNA, the CDR3 is TGTGCCACCAGTCCTCCAGGGAAGAGGAAGGAAAAACTGTTTTTT. Amino acid sequence: CATSPPGKRKEKLFF. J is TRBJ1-4 and V is TRBV24-1, with D perhaps matching TRBD1 (5 bases). V lost 6 bases and J 8 bases, leaving 18 bases between the germline ends. Germline values: CDR1 KGHDR, CDR2 SFDVKD. CDR3 length equals 15 residues.